The 15 T cell receptor beta chains presented below share a single source sample, sequenced in a study of cytomegalovirus exposure and HLA in healthy donors (dated 2017 in TCRdb). Library construction relied on the immunoSEQ multiplex PCR assay. What TCRdb holds here is the immuneACCESS table cut down to in-frame rearrangements. Part of the clones is not present; checked against another copy, under half of the missing clones reflect an unresolved V gene, and the others are unexplained. This sample lists fewer than 350,000 clones; around 87% were detected once. Approximately 0.88% of the sample comes from the top ten. The specimen sequenced was PBMCs. The receptors come from a woman under 30 in good health and CMV-seronegative.

DNA for the CDR3: TGTGCCAGCAGCTTAGGACAGACAACTAATGAAAAACTGTTTTTT. This codes for CASSLGQTTNEKLFF. The J gene is TRBJ1-4, the V gene TRBV7-2; D possibly corresponds to TRBD1 (5 bases). Between the trimmed V and J ends, which lost 1 base and 0 bases, there was a span of 6 bases. In germline, CDR1 is SGHTA, CDR2 FQGNSA. The CDR3 runs to 15 residues.

The CDR3 nucleotides read TGCGCCAGCAGCTTAGTGTCGGGGTTAGCCTACGAGCAGTACTTC. Translation gives CASSLVSGLAYEQYF. This chain connects TRBV5-1 to TRBJ2-7, with D possibly matching TRBD2 (5 bases). V was cut by 2 bases and J by 2 bases, with 14 bases left in between. The CDR3 is 15 amino acids. Germline CDR1 SGHRS, CDR2 YFSETQ.

This chain uses TRBV11-1 with TRBJ2-3, with 13 nucleotides matching TRBD2. V shed 2 bases, J shed 7 bases, and the junction held 6 bases outside the gene matches. Germline loops: CDR1 SGHAT, CDR2 FQDESV (reference sequence). The CDR3 runs to 16 residues. The CDR3 DNA reads TGTGCCAGCAGCTTACCCGGACTAGCGGGAGCGAATACGCAGTATTTT. Translation gives CASSLPGLAGANTQYF. Full variable domain (missing parts from reference TRBV11-1 and TRBJ2-3): EAEVAQSPRYKITEKSQAVAFWCDPISGHATLYWYRQILGQGPELLVQFQDESVVDDSQLPKDRFSAERLKGVDSTLKIQPAELGDSAMYLCASSLPGLAGANTQYFGPGTRLTVL.

This clone has a handful of counts. V gene TRBV12-5 combines with J gene TRBJ2-2; D possibly corresponds to TRBD1 (7 bases). Germline-derived CDR1 and CDR2 are LGHNT and FRNRAP. The V end was cut by 6 bases, the J end by 1 base, with 12 bases between. The CDR3 runs 15 residues. In DNA, the CDR3 is TGTGCTAGTGGCGGGCAGGGGGGGAACACCGGGGAGCTGTTTTTT. Protein sequence: CASGGQGGNTGELFF.

The chain combines TRBV6-5 with TRBJ2-5; 12 nucleotides match TRBD2. The CDR3 is made up of 15 amino acids. Germline CDR1 reads MNHEY; CDR2 reads SVGAGI. Trimming at V came to 6 bases and at J to 5 bases, leaving 7 bases not matched to a gene. The CDR3 DNA sequence: TGTGCCAGCAGGTTTCTAGCGGGAGGGCTGGAGACCCAGTACTTC. Translating gives CASRFLAGGLETQYF.

This clone has more than one count but fewer than ten. The chain has TRBV5-1 and TRBJ2-3; 10 bases match TRBD2. Trimming took 3 bases from V and 5 from J; bases not matched to a gene: 3. This CDR3 contains 14 residues. Germline V gene data show CDR1 as SGHRS and CDR2 as YFSETQ. DNA for the CDR3: TGCGCCAGCAGCTCACGACTAGCGGGAGATACGCAGTATTTT. This sequence encodes CASSSRLAGDTQYF.

The chain combines TRBV20-1 with TRBJ2-5; D remains unclear. Germline V CDR1 and CDR2: DFQATT, SNEGSKA (reference sequence). The CDR3 covers 11 residues. V was pared by 4 bases and J by 7 bases, with 10 bases between. CDR3 sequence reads: CSATLPGTQYF. The CDR3 coding sequence is TGCAGTGCTACCCTTCCGGGGACCCAGTACTTC.

This chain connects TRBV7-6 to TRBJ1-1; D is perhaps TRBD1 (6 bases). This CDR3 is 16 amino acids long. Trimming took 0 bases from V and 2 from J, leaving 13 bases between them. The germline V gene has CDR1 SGHVS and CDR2 FNYEAQ. The DNA of the CDR3 is TGTGCCAGCAGCTTAGCGCCAGGGGAGCTTAACACTGAAGCTTTCTTT. It codes for CASSLAPGELNTEAFF. Looking up the rest from reference TRBV7-6 and TRBJ1-1 gives the full variable domain: GAGVSQSPRYKVTKRGQDVALRCDPISGHVSLYWYRQALGQGPEFLTYFNYEAQQDKSGLPNDRFSAERPEGSISTLTIQRTEQRDSAMYRCASSLAPGELNTEAFFGQGTRLTVV.

The CDR3 is CASSLGGLAEQYF. The CDR3 coding sequence is TGTGCCAGCAGTTTAGGGGGACTAGCCGAGCAGTACTTC. This rearrangement joins TRBV28 to TRBJ2-7; 9 bases match TRBD2. Germline CDR1 is MDHEN and CDR2 is SYDVKM. CDR3 size: 13 residues. The J segment lost 6 bases and the V segment lost 2 bases, leaving 2 bases of the junction unmatched.

J is TRBJ1-2 and V is TRBV19; 12 bases fit TRBD1. The trim removed 8 bases at V and 8 bases at J, leaving 9 bases unmatched. CDR3 length equals 14 residues. Per germline, CDR1 LNHDA and CDR2 SQIVND (reference sequence). CDR3 DNA sequence: TGTGCCAGTTCCGGGACAGGGGGCCTGAGGGGCTACACCTTC. Protein product: CASSGTGGLRGYTF.

The V and J genes are TRBV4-2 and TRBJ1-6; 7 positions agree with TRBD1. The CDR3 spans 17 residues. Germline lookup yields CDR1 LGHNA and CDR2 YNFKEQ. Germline trimming cut 5 bases from V and 7 bases from J; bases unmatched to any gene: 14. The CDR3 DNA follows: TGTGCCAGCAGCGCACTCCAGGGGGGTGTTCGGAATTCACCCCTCCACTTT. Residues: CASSALQGGVRNSPLHF.

This chain connects TRBV28 to TRBJ2-7; 10 bases map to TRBD1. The V and J ends lost 4 bases and 0 bases, in that order; junction bases with no gene match: 6. The CDR3 has 16 residues. CDR1 is MDHEN, CDR2 SYDVKM, per germline. CDR3 amino acids: CASSSPGQGISYEQYF. The DNA of the CDR3 is TGTGCCAGCAGTTCTCCGGGACAGGGGATCTCCTACGAGCAGTACTTC. The full variable domain, in which reference TRBV28 and TRBJ2-7 provide the parts outside the CDR3, is DVKVTQSSRYLVKRTGEKVFLECVQDMDHENMFWYRQDPGLGLRLIYFSYDVKMKEKGDIPEGYSVSREKKERFSLILESASTNQTSMYLCASSSPGQGISYEQYFGPGTRLTVT.

V usage is TRBV27 and J usage is TRBJ1-5; D gene ambiguous. V dropped 3 bases and J dropped 1 base, with 10 bases sitting between them. The CDR3 extends over 15 amino acids. In germline, CDR1 is MNHEY, CDR2 SMNVEV (reference sequence). CDR3 sequence: CASSFGDGSNQPQHF. DNA of the CDR3: TGTGCCAGCAGTTTCGGGGATGGGAGCAATCAGCCCCAGCATTTT.

The genes are TRBV4-1 and TRBJ2-5; no reliable D call. The germline CDR1 and CDR2 sequences are MGHRA and YSYEKL. The CDR3 loop spans 14 amino acids. V lost 4 bases and J lost 1, with 10 bases in between. CDR3 in DNA: TGCGCCAGCAGCCGGAATCAGGTCCAAGAGACCCAGTACTTC. This translates into CASSRNQVQETQYF.

The V and J genes are TRBV28 and TRBJ2-3; no firm D call. CDR1 and CDR2 (germline): MDHEN, SYDVKM. V was pared by 7 bases and J by 1 base, with 9 bases between. This CDR3 region has 13 residues. The CDR3 DNA is TGTGCCAGCACCCCTTCCGGCACAGATACGCAGTATTTT. This gives the protein CASTPSGTDTQYF. Using reference TRBV28 and TRBJ2-3 for the parts outside the CDR3, the full variable domain is DVKVTQSSRYLVKRTGEKVFLECVQDMDHENMFWYRQDPGLGLRLIYFSYDVKMKEKGDIPEGYSVSREKKERFSLILESASTNQTSMYLCASTPSGTDTQYFGPGTRLTVL.